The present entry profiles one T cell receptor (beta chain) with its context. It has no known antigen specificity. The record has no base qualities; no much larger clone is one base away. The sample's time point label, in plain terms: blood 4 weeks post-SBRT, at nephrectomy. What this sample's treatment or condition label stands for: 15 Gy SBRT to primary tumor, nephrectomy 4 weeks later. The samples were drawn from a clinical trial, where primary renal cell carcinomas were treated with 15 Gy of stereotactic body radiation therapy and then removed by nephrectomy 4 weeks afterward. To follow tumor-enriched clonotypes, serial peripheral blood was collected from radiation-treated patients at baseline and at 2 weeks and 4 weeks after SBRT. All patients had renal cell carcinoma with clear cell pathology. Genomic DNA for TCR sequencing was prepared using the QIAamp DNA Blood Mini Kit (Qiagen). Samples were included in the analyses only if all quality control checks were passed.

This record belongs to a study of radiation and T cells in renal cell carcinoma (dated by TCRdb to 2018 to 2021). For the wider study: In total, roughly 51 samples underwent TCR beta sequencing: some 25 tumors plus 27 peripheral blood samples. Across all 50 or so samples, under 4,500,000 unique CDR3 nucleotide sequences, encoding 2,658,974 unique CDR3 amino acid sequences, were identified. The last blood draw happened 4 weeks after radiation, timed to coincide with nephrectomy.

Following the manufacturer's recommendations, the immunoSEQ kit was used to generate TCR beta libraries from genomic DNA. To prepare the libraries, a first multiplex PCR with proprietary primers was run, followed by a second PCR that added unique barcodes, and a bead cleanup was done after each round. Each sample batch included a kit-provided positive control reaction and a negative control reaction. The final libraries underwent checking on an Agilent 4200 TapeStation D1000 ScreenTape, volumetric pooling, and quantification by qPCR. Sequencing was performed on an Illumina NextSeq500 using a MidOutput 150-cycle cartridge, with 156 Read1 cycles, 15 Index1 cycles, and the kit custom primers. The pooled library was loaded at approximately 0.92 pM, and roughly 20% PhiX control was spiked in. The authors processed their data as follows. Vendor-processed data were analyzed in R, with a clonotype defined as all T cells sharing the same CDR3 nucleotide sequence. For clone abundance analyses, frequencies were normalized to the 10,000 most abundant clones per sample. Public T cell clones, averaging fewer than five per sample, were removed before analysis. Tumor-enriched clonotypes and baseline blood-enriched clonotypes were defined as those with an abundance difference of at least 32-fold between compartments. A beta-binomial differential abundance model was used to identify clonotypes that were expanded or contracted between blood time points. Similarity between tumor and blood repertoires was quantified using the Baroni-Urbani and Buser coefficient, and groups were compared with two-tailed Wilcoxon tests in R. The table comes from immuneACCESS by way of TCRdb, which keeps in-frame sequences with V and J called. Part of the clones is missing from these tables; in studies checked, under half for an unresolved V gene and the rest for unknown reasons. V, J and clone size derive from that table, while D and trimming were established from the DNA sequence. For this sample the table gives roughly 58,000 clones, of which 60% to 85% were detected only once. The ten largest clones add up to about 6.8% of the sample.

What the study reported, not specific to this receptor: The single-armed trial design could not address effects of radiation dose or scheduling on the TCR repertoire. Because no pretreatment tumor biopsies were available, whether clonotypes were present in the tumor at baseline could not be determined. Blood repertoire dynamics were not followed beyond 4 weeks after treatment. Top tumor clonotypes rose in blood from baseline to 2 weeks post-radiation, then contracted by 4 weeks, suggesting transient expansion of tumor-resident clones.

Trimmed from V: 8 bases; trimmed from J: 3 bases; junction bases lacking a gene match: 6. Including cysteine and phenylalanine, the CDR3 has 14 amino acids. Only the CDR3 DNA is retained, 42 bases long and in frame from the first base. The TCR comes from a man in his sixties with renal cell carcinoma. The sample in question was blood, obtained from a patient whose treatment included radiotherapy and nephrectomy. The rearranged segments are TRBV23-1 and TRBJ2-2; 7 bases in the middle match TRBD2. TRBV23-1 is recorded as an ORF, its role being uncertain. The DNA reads TGCGCCAGCGCAAGTCGGGGGGACACCGGGGAGCTGTTTTTT. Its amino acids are CASASRGDTGELFF.